One sample yielded the 14 T cell receptor beta chains listed below, sequenced in a study of T cell responses to AZD1222 COVID-19 vaccine (TCRdb year 2021). The sample's time point, from its label and the paper: about 28 days (+/-7) after the second vaccine dose. The library was built by means of the immunoSEQ multiplex PCR assay. TCRdb took over this immuneACCESS table, retaining in-frame rearrangements with V and J assigned. Such tables are incomplete; in checked studies, under half of the missing clones stem from an unresolved V gene, and the remainder is unexplained. The sample includes 130,000 or so clones, with about nine tenths observed a single time. The top ten clonotypes cover about 1.9% of the sample. The sample here was peripheral blood, taken 28 days after the second AZD1222 dose. The source of these receptors is an adult who received the AZD1222 COVID-19 vaccine.

This clone was seen only once. The rearrangement uses TRBV5-1 and TRBJ2-1; no clear D. V lost 0 bases to trimming and J lost 8 bases, with 3 bases between them. This CDR3 has 11 amino acids. Per the germline V gene, CDR1 is SGHRS and CDR2 is YFSETQ. CDR3 bases: TGCGCCAGCAGCTTGGCCTATGAGCAGTTCTTC. Translating it yields CASSLAYEQFF.

The rearrangement joins TRBV24-1 to TRBJ2-3; the match to TRBD2 covers 8 bases. J gave up 2 bases and V 3 bases, and 3 bases lay outside the gene matches. CDR1 and CDR2 (germline): KGHDR, SFDVKD. This CDR3 spans 15 amino acids. The CDR3 is CATSDPAGATDTQYF. Written as DNA, the CDR3 is TGTGCCACCAGTGATCCAGCGGGAGCCACAGATACGCAGTATTTT.

This clone was counted only a few times. The chain has TRBV5-1 and TRBJ2-1; D is undetermined. CDR1 and CDR2 (germline): SGHRS, YFSETQ. Trimming removed 5 bases from V and 3 bases from J, with 9 bases in between. The CDR3 runs to 13 residues. The CDR3 DNA is TGCGCCAGCAGTCGAGACTTCTACAATGAGCAGTTCTTC. It codes for CASSRDFYNEQFF.

The V call is TRBV27, the J call TRBJ2-3; TRBD2 agrees at 15 bases. V was clipped by 4 bases and J by 6 bases; unmatched bases: 14. Germline loops: CDR1 MNHEY, CDR2 SMNVEV (reference sequence). The CDR3 is 19 amino acids. CDR3 nucleotide sequence: TGTGCCAGCAGTTCCCGGACTAGCGGGGGGGAGGTCCCCTTGGATACGCAGTATTTT. It yields the protein CASSSRTSGGEVPLDTQYF.

This clone was observed a handful of times. The chain combines TRBV5-4 with TRBJ1-1; 8 nucleotides align to TRBD1. After removal of 4 bases from V and 2 bases from J, the junction contained 7 bases not matched to a gene. This CDR3 spans 15 amino acids. Germline V CDR1 and CDR2: SGHNT, YYREEE (reference sequence). The CDR3 DNA reads as TGTGCCAGCAGCGGACAGGGTTCGGGAAACACTGAAGCTTTCTTT. This encodes CASSGQGSGNTEAFF.

The V and J genes are TRBV5-6 and TRBJ2-1, with TRBD1 matching over 8 bases. CDR3 length: 16 residues. V trimming: 4 bases; J trimming: 4 bases; junction bases outside the gene matches: 10. Germline-derived CDR1 and CDR2 are SGHDT and YYEEEE. The CDR3 DNA follows: TGTGCCAGCAGCCGATACCGGGGACAGGTATACAATGAGCAGTTCTTC. Protein: CASSRYRGQVYNEQFF.

The rearrangement links TRBV18 to TRBJ2-5; D gene unclear. CDR1 is KGHSH, CDR2 LQKENI, per germline. The V end lost 1 base, the J end lost 1 base, and 10 bases lay between the germline ends. The CDR3 runs to 15 residues. CDR3 residues: CASSPLSTAQETQYF. In DNA form, the CDR3 reads TGTGCCAGCTCACCACTAAGCACAGCCCAAGAGACCCAGTACTTC.

This rearrangement joins TRBV5-4 to TRBJ2-1; D possibly corresponds to TRBD2 (7 bases). The CDR3 has 16 residues. The germline gives CDR1 SGHNT, CDR2 YYREEE (reference sequence). Trimming took 3 bases from V and 2 from J, leaving 15 bases between them. CDR3: CASSWGGQGPYNEQFF. As DNA, the CDR3 is TGTGCCAGCAGCTGGGGGGGGCAAGGACCCTACAATGAGCAGTTCTTC.

V gene TRBV9 combines with J gene TRBJ1-6; D unclear. CDR3 size: 16 residues. V lost 0 bases and J 7 bases, leaving 14 bases between the germline ends. Germline-derived CDR1 and CDR2 are SGDLS and YYNGEE. The CDR3 loop is CASSVESGTANSPLHF. DNA for the CDR3: TGTGCCAGCAGCGTAGAGTCCGGAACGGCAAATTCACCCCTCCACTTT.

V and J are TRBV6-1 and TRBJ2-3; no definite D call. V was trimmed by 1 base and J by 2 bases, leaving 7 bases between them. Germline loops: CDR1 MNHNS, CDR2 SASEGT. CDR3 length: 14 amino acids. The CDR3 sequence: CASSEGYLTDTQYF. CDR3 nucleotides: TGTGCCAGCAGTGAAGGGTACCTCACAGATACGCAGTATTTT.

The gene calls are TRBV5-6 and TRBJ2-5; 8 bases are a match to TRBD2. This CDR3 has 14 amino acids. Germline lookup yields CDR1 SGHDT and CDR2 YYEEEE. The J segment lost 3 bases and the V segment lost 5 bases, leaving 6 bases of the junction unmatched. The CDR3 nucleotides read TGTGCCAGCAGAACGACTAGCGCCAAAGAGACCCAGTACTTC. This codes for CASRTTSAKETQYF.

This clone was counted once. The chain uses TRBV6-2 or TRBV6-3 and TRBJ1-1; D possibly corresponds to TRBD1 (5 bases). The V end lost 2 bases, the J end lost 4 bases, and 14 bases lay between the germline ends. Germline V gene sequence: CDR1 MNHEY, CDR2 SVGEGT. The CDR3 spans 15 residues. CDR3 residues: CASSYGYKRGTEAFF. CDR3 in DNA: TGTGCCAGCAGTTACGGGTACAAGAGGGGCACTGAAGCTTTCTTT.

V usage is TRBV6-1 and J usage is TRBJ1-2; 7 bases are a match to TRBD1. The CDR3 runs 15 residues. Germline lookup yields CDR1 MNHNS and CDR2 SASEGT. V lost 1 base, J lost 0 bases, and 2 bases stayed unmatched. CDR3 residues: CASSEGGTANYGYTF. The DNA for the CDR3 is TGTGCCAGCAGTGAAGGCGGGACAGCTAACTATGGCTACACCTTC.

This clone was seen a single time. The rearrangement uses TRBV18 and TRBJ2-2; the D gene is possibly TRBD2 (6 bases). The germline V gene has CDR1 KGHSH and CDR2 LQKENI. The germline V and J ends were trimmed by 4 bases and 5 bases, with 20 bases remaining between them. This CDR3 spans 17 amino acids. The CDR3 region is CASSRPRVAVGTGELFF. For the CDR3, the DNA is TGTGCCAGCTCACGCCCCAGAGTAGCGGTCGGGACCGGGGAGCTGTTTTTT.